This T cell receptor delta chain originates from a study of gamma delta lymphoproliferative disorders and STAT genes. Notes on the study in general: Most major patient clonotypes were shared with at least one healthy donor.

CDR1 and CDR2 from the germline V gene are GEAIGNYY and EKD. This CDR3 has 14 residues. PBMCs from patients and controls supplied the genomic DNA for sequencing. TCRdb made new clone calls on the multiplex PCR reads using CATT. This sample yields some 2,200 delta-chain clones, of which around 1.5% are seen a single time; 46% belongs to the top ten. The sample holds a few counts of this clone. The antigen remains unidentified. A read error likely explains why the TCRdb protein, taken from a much larger clone, differs from this DNA's translation at residue 3; the protein shown is translated from the DNA.

The sequence came from a human donor in good health. The V gene is TRDV2, the J gene TRDJ1; TRDD3 agrees at 8 bases. Sequences were obtained from blood. The CDR3 nucleotides are TGTGCCCGTGACAAACTGGGGGGTACCGATAAACTCATCTTT. It is translated as CARDKLGGTDKLIF.